In this sample, the clone carrying this T cell receptor (beta chain) turned up a few times. One junction end disagrees with the germline gene, perhaps due to a read error. Stable hyperthyroidism: no ophthalmopathy progression over 18 months of follow-up. Among the patients, aged 18 to 65, hyperthyroidism was newly diagnosed and had lasted under 2 months. Orbital computed tomography, thyroid ultrasound, serum thyroxine and TRAb, and clinical symptoms together informed the diagnoses. This sample was taken from a study of T cells in Graves' hyperthyroidism and ophthalmopathy. Study summary: Peripheral blood was secured at the point of initial diagnosis, before any treatment.

Amplified regions were TCR beta CDR3 sequences from RNA transcripts. First-round RT-PCR targeting the TCR CDR3 was performed with the HTBI primer set. One entry per CDR3 protein, called by TCRdb with MiXCR from the multiplex PCR reads. The profile shows hundreds of thousands of distinct CDR3 sequences, approximately 20% of them singletons. In germline, CDR1 is KGHSH, CDR2 LQKENI. The CDR3 is 13 residues long. The receptor was isolated from a woman aged 18-35 years with Graves' hyperthyroidism. The sequencing sample was made of blood. The chain couples TRBV18 to TRBJ1-2; no clear D gene. The CDR3 region has the DNA TGTGCCAGCTCACCACTGGGCAACTGTGGCTACACCTTC. Its protein is CASSPLGNCGYTF.